These T cell receptor beta chains were read from a single sample in a study of shared clonotypes between healthy human individuals. Some clones are missing from TCRdb's copy, which holds only in-frame ones; the method was immunoSEQ multiplex PCR. The table lists approximately 2,200,000 clones, approximately 94% of them singletons. The sequenced sample was naive CD8+ T cells from PBMCs. The receptors were gathered from a man between 18 and 35 years old in good health. Some clones in this sample may be carry-over from other donors' samples. CDR3s include the opening cysteine and the closing phenylalanine or tryptophan.

CDR3	V	J
CASSSRQGGHTGELFF	TRBV27	TRBJ2-2
CASSPALGQGNQPQHF	TRBV27	TRBJ1-5
CASSQTGFGYGYTF	TRBV7-2	TRBJ1-2
CASSFGLTYEQYF	TRBV27	TRBJ2-7
CASSLTGGFPYEQYF	TRBV28	TRBJ2-7
CASSHTDWNTEAFF	TRBV11-1	TRBJ1-1
CASSAGLAGWGSTDTQYF	TRBV9	TRBJ2-3
CASSYSTSGSYEQYF	TRBV6-5	TRBJ2-7
CASSEFDEQFF	TRBV25-1	TRBJ2-1
CASSLGGDYEQYF	TRBV5-5	TRBJ2-7
CASSPRTSGNAGGTGELFF	TRBV11-3	TRBJ2-2
CASSFAVVTEAFF	TRBV5-5	TRBJ1-1
CASSYSESTEAFF	TRBV6-5	TRBJ1-1
CASSLGGRLTYEQYF	TRBV27	TRBJ2-7
CASSFFKSEAFF	TRBV7-9	TRBJ1-1
CASSPPRGKNIQYF	TRBV11-2	TRBJ2-4
CASSLVAGVTHTEAFF	TRBV5-1	TRBJ1-1
CASSQEYGTGVPGELFF	TRBV4-1	TRBJ2-2
CASSLEVLAGARALHEQYF	TRBV7-2	TRBJ2-7
CASSPSPTSGRIYEQYF	TRBV27	TRBJ2-7
CASSQGTGGMNEQFF	TRBV4-1	TRBJ2-1
CASSPPPGPSNEQYF	TRBV7-9	TRBJ2-7
CASSTRRLGDEQYF	TRBV28	TRBJ2-7
CATDRGRIAGELFF	TRBV6-1	TRBJ2-2
CASSALAYEQYF	TRBV7-8	TRBJ2-7
CASSQEGQGVEQYF	TRBV4-3	TRBJ2-7
CASSQSSVSSYEQYF	TRBV14	TRBJ2-7
CASSYSNGGAEQYF	TRBV6-6	TRBJ2-7
CASSLGRNYEQYF	TRBV28	TRBJ2-7
CSVEPGNTGELFF	TRBV29-1	TRBJ2-2
CASSQSGAGGSSYEQYF	TRBV16	TRBJ2-7
CASSSRTGIRTDTQYF	TRBV5-1	TRBJ2-3
CASSTRTGAYTSTDTQYF	TRBV11-2	TRBJ2-3
CASSHRTGGRYF	TRBV7-9	TRBJ2-7